What follows are 24 T cell receptor delta chains derived from one specimen sequenced in a study of γδ T cells in repeated Plasmodium falciparum infection. Flow sorting of PBMC yielded separate Vgamma9/Vdelta2+ and Vdelta2-negative gammadelta T cell populations for bulk repertoire analysis. TCRdb re-called clones from the multiplex PCR reads via CATT. The sample carries about 51,000 delta-chain clones, roughly 2% recorded once. What was sequenced was gamma-delta T cells from blood. The origin of the receptors is a pool of human donors (malaria-infected and uninfected, not separated).

As regards this clone: It differs at one base from a far larger clone, so likely a read error. Additional DNA sequences in this sample encode the identical CDR3. V is TRAV38-2/DV8 and J is TRDJ1; perhaps TRDD2 as D (6 bases). TCRdb does not report a J gene; here it was assigned by matching the DNA to germline references. CDR1 is TSESDYY, CDR2 QEAYKQQN, per germline. Trimming took 7 bases from V and 4 from J, leaving 26 bases between them. This CDR3 has 17 residues. CDR3 residues: CAYGTPTSLGGGDKLIF. CDR3 bases: TGTGCTTATGGAACTCCTACGAGCCTGGGAGGAGGCGATAAACTCATCTTT.

CDR3 residues: CALGELDPTGGILHF. For the CDR3, the DNA is TGTGCTCTTGGGGAACTTGATCCTACGGGGGGGATACTTCACTTT. The J gene has no call, while the V gene is TRDV1; the D call TRDD3 from the table was never checked on the DNA. Germline V gene sequence: CDR1 TSWWSYY, CDR2 QGS. The CDR3 contains 15 residues.

This clone came up a few times. At the DNA level, this CDR3 is encoded by other sequences in the same sample as well. The V gene is listed as TRDV1; no J gene was called; the table assigns TRDD3, which was not confirmed against the DNA. The germline gives CDR1 TSWWSYY, CDR2 QGS. The CDR3 has 24 residues. CDR3 DNA: TGTGCTCTTGGGGAAGCGGTAGGAACGGTCAAAACTCCGTACTGGGGGATACGCACTGATAAACTCATCTTC. It codes for CALGEAVGTVKTPYWGIRTDKLIF.

In regard to this clone: For this DNA, TCRdb reports the protein of a much larger clone, which diverges at residue 12, most likely from a read error; the protein presented here is translated directly from the DNA. The V gene is TRDV1, the J gene TRDJ1; 10 bases are shared with TRDD3. TCRdb carries no J gene annotation; the J gene was assigned here by matching the DNA with germline. Trimming removed 1 base from V and 2 bases from J; junction bases left unmatched: 22. CDR1 TSWWSYY and CDR2 QGS come from the germline V gene. The CDR3 is 22 residues long. CDR3 protein: CALGEPIPTIFQGDTWTDKLIF. Here the CDR3 DNA reads TGTGCTCTTGGGGAACCCATTCCTACGATATTTCAGGGGGATACGTGGACCGATAAACTCATCTTT.

There are many counts of this clone. TCRdb's entry gives the protein of a much larger clone, which mismatches this DNA's translation at residue 7, likely from a read error; the protein reported here is translated from the DNA. This chain joins TRAV38-2/DV8 and TRDJ1; D perhaps matches TRDD3 (5 bases). The J gene, missing from TCRdb, was assigned here through DNA to germline matching. Trimming shortened V by 6 bases and J by 7 bases, and 37 bases separated the two germline ends. CDR1 and CDR2 (germline): TSESDYY, QEAYKQQN. This CDR3 has 20 amino acids. The CDR3 here is CAYIGSRSTPGRWWGLKLIF. The CDR3 bases are TGTGCTTATATAGGTAGCAGGAGTACTCCCGGCCGGTGGTGGGGCCTTAAACTCATCTTT.

With regard to this clone: The mismatch at residue 8 between this DNA's translation and the TCRdb protein of a much larger clone likely reflects a read error; the protein shown is translated from the DNA. Here the CDR3 reads CALAWPSFPYWGILPTDKLIF. In DNA form, the CDR3 reads TGTGCCTTAGCTTGGCCTTCCTTCCCGTACTGGGGGATCCTTCCTACCGATAAACTCATCTTT. The chain links TRDV3 to TRDJ1, with TRDD3 identical over 10 bases. No J segment appears in TCRdb, so it was assigned here by matching the sequence to germline. Looked up from germline, CDR1 is TVYSNPD and CDR2 is GDNSRS (reference sequence). The CDR3 spans 21 residues. The V and J ends lost 3 bases and 2 bases, in that order; junction bases with no gene match: 27.

A remark on this clone: It is likely a read error: a sequence one base away is far more abundant. Other DNA sequences in this sample translate to the same CDR3. The chain combines TRDV1 with TRDJ1; 9 nucleotides align to TRDD2. Matching the DNA to germline supplied the J gene, which TCRdb does not give. The trim removed 3 bases at V and 1 base at J, leaving 21 bases unmatched. The CDR3 is made up of 21 amino acids. CDR1 and CDR2 (germline): TSWWSYY, QGS. The CDR3 region has the DNA TGTGCTCTTGGGGAGCCCTTCCTACACGGGATCGGACCTCTTCTCACCGATAAACTCATCTTT. Translation: CALGEPFLHGIGPLLTDKLIF.

A few counts support this clone. The TCRdb record carries a much larger clone's protein, which differs from this DNA's translation at residue 4; a read error is the likely cause, and the protein listed here is the DNA translation. This chain links TRDV2 with TRDJ1; D not resolved. The J gene, not given by TCRdb, was assigned here from a germline match of the nucleotide sequence. There are 15 residues in the CDR3. Germline V gene lookup returns CDR1 GEAIGNYY and CDR2 EKD. This chain's CDR3 is CACNTVQRNTDKLIF. CDR3 DNA: TGTGCCTGTAACACCGTCCAGCGTAACACCGATAAACTCATCTTT.

Turning to this clone: TCRdb's listed protein matches a much larger clone and diverges from this DNA's translation at residue 6, likely through a read error; the protein shown comes from the DNA. The chain combines TRDV3 with TRDJ1, with TRDD3 identical over 9 bases. TCRdb is silent on the J gene; assignment here came from matching the DNA to germline. The junction had 10 bases not matched to a gene; V was cut back by 2 bases and J by 3 bases. Germline V gene sequence: CDR1 TVYSNPD, CDR2 GDNSRS (reference sequence). The CDR3 loop spans 15 amino acids. The CDR3 protein is CAFRGFWGIPDKLIF. CDR3 sequence (DNA): TGTGCCTTTCGAGGTTTCTGGGGGATTCCCGATAAACTCATCTTT.

This clone was picked up a small number of times. TCRdb assigns this DNA the protein of a much larger clone, which departs from its translation at residue 7; this likely reflects a read error, and the protein shown comes from translating the DNA. V is TRDV2 and J is TRDJ1, with 8 bases that match TRDD3. As TCRdb names no J gene, one was assigned here on the basis of a DNA match to germline. CDR1 and CDR2 from the germline V gene are GEAIGNYY and EKD. Trimming took 0 bases from V and 7 from J; bases not matched to a gene: 15. The CDR3 extends over 17 amino acids. CDR3 DNA: TGTGCCTGTGACACCGTAAGGGATACGAGTAAATTGGGTAAACTCATCTTT. Protein product: CACDTVRDTSKLGKLIF.

This clone is termed medium-sized. The chain employs TRAV38-2/DV8 and TRDJ1, with TRDD3 matching 12 bases. Germline CDR1 is TSESDYY and CDR2 is QEAYKQQN. The V gene end was trimmed by 0 bases and the J gene end by 3 bases; junction bases not matched to a gene: 33. The CDR3 runs 26 residues. CDR3 sequence reads: CAYRSAWAHPLKDRYWGIPISDKLIF. The CDR3 bases are TGTGCTTATAGGAGCGCGTGGGCCCATCCTCTCAAAGACCGGTACTGGGGGATACCAATCTCCGATAAACTCATCTTT.

This clone appeared a few times. For this DNA, TCRdb reports the protein of a much larger clone, which diverges at residue 6, most likely from a read error; the protein presented here is translated directly from the DNA. This sequence joins TRDV1 and TRDJ3; TRDD3 agrees at 9 bases. Germline matching of the DNA provided the J gene here, since TCRdb leaves it blank. CDR3 length: 25 residues. J gave up 0 bases and V 4 bases, and 25 bases lay outside the gene matches. In germline, CDR1 is TSWWSYY, CDR2 QGS. The CDR3 loop is CALGVQREVGVLGERSSWDTRQMFF. The CDR3 bases are TGTGCTCTTGGGGTCCAGCGGGAAGTAGGGGTACTGGGGGAGCGGAGCTCCTGGGACACCCGACAGATGTTTTTC.

This clone has at least ten counts. TCRdb's listed protein matches a much larger clone and diverges from this DNA's translation at residue 18, likely through a read error; the protein shown comes from the DNA. The rearrangement joins TRAV38-2/DV8 to TRDJ1, with D possibly being TRDD3 (6 bases). The V gene's germline CDR1 is TSESDYY and CDR2 QEAYKQQN. This CDR3 has 20 residues. The CDR3 is CAYRSGTAFRVGDRRDKPIF. The CDR3 DNA is TGTGCTTATAGGAGCGGCACTGCTTTCCGAGTCGGGGATCGCAGGGATAAACCCATCTTT.

This clone was detected many times. The TCRdb protein, from a much larger clone, departs from this DNA's translation at residue 14, likely by read error; the protein shown derives from the DNA. The V gene is TRDV1, the J gene TRDJ1; a weak D match, TRDD3 (5 bases). The J gene was not available in TCRdb and was assigned here by matching the DNA to germline segments. From germline, CDR1 is TSWWSYY and CDR2 QGS. This CDR3 region has 18 residues. CDR3 region: CALGGRWVPNPYTNKLIF. Here the CDR3 DNA reads TGTGCTCTTGGGGGGCGCTGGGTCCCAAACCCGTACACCAATAAACTCATCTTT.

This clone has just a few counts. A far larger clone differs by one base, so this is likely a read error. At the DNA level, this CDR3 is encoded by other sequences in the same sample as well. The chain has TRAV38-2/DV8 and TRDJ1; D is uncertain. Here the J gene came from matching the DNA to germline, since TCRdb omits it. V gave up 8 bases and J gave up 0 bases, with 17 bases separating them. This CDR3 is 15 amino acids long. Germline CDR1 and CDR2: TSESDYY and QEAYKQQN. The DNA of the CDR3 is TGTGCTTACCTCACCCCCATCTACGACACCGATAAACTCATCTTT. This sequence encodes CAYLTPIYDTDKLIF.

This clone came up a few times. With only one base between it and a far larger clone, this is likely a read error. This sample also contains other DNA sequences that code for the same CDR3. The chain uses TRDV1 and TRDJ1; TRDD3 matches at 10 bases. The CDR3 consists of 15 residues. Germline CDR1 and CDR2: TSWWSYY and QGS. DNA of the CDR3: TGCGCTCTTGCAACTGGGGGATCGAGCACCGATAAACTCATCTTT. Residues: CALATGGSSTDKLIF.

The sample holds many counts of this clone. This probably arose from a read error, given a far larger clone one base away. Other DNA sequences in the sample encode the same CDR3. CDR3 in DNA: TGTGCCTGTGACCCGGTCGGTCTGGGGGATTACACCGATAAGCTCATCTTT. Protein: CACDPVGLGDYTDKLIF. No J gene was called, and the V gene is TRDV2; TRDD3 is taken as the D call from the table, unchecked against the DNA. The CDR3 totals 17 residues. Germline CDR1 reads GEAIGNYY; CDR2 reads EKD.

This clone showed up just a few times. The protein held in TCRdb is that of a much larger clone and does not match this DNA's translation at residue 15, likely because of a read error; the protein shown is translated from the DNA. The chain links TRDV1 to TRDJ1; possibly TRDD2 for D (7 bases). Here the J gene was assigned by germline matching of the DNA, as TCRdb has none. Between the trimmed V and J ends, which lost 2 bases and 0 bases, there was a span of 40 bases. Germline-derived CDR1 and CDR2 are TSWWSYY and QGS. The CDR3 extends over 25 amino acids. CDR3 region: CALGEGSYFLSTYWEIRWYTDKLIF. CDR3 nucleotides: TGTGCTCTTGGGGAAGGTTCGTACTTCCTATCGACATACTGGGAGATACGCTGGTACACCGATAAACTCATCTTT.

In this sample, this clone turned up a few times. TCRdb lists the protein of a much larger clone for this DNA, which differs at residue 8, so this is likely a read error; the protein given here is translated from the DNA itself. The chain employs TRDV3 and TRDJ1; TRDD3 might be the D (10 bases). CDR1 and CDR2 from the germline V gene are TVYSNPD and GDNSRS (reference sequence). The CDR3 covers 20 residues. Between the trimmed V and J ends, which lost 4 bases and 0 bases, there was a span of 33 bases. The CDR3 bases are TGTGCCTCTAGCCCTTCCTACGGTACGTTTACTGGGGGATACACCGATAAACTCATCTTT. It specifies CASSPSYGTFTGGYTDKLIF.

This clone turned up a few times. This DNA's translation differs at residue 17 from TCRdb's protein, which comes from a much larger clone; a read error is likely, and the protein shown is translated from the DNA. CDR3 in amino acids: CAYRSAFLSYWGTYTDELIF. The CDR3 DNA is TGTGCTTATAGGAGCGCATTCCTATCATACTGGGGGACGTACACCGATGAACTCATCTTT. The gene calls are TRAV38-2/DV8 and TRDJ1; 9 nucleotides line up with TRDD3. Since TCRdb gives no J gene, matching the DNA to germline was used here to assign it. The germline CDR1 and CDR2 sequences are TSESDYY and QEAYKQQN. The CDR3 has 20 amino acids.

The genes are TRDV2 and TRDJ3, with 12 bases identical to TRDD3. Here the J gene came from matching the DNA to germline, since TCRdb omits it. V shed 1 base and J 0 bases; nucleotides not matched to a gene: 12. Per germline, CDR1 GEAIGNYY and CDR2 EKD. The CDR3 is made up of 22 amino acids. The CDR3 DNA follows: TGTGCCTGTGACACTCTTTTACTGGGGGATACACGATCCTCCTGGGACACCCGACAGATGTTTTTC. Amino acid sequence: CACDTLLLGDTRSSWDTRQMFF.

This clone has more than one count but fewer than ten. The likely explanation is a read error, given a far larger clone one base away. Other DNA sequences of this sample code for an identical CDR3. The V gene is TRDV1, the J gene TRDJ1, with TRDD3 matching 12 bases. TCRdb carries no J gene annotation; the J gene was assigned here by matching the DNA with germline. Per germline, CDR1 TSWWSYY and CDR2 QGS. CDR3 length: 23 residues. V was clipped by 2 bases and J by 3 bases; unmatched bases: 25. The CDR3 nucleotides are TGTGCTCTTGGGGAATTTGGCCCTCCTACCGACTGGGGGATACCTAGTTCCTCCGATAAACTCATCTTT. Translated, it gives CALGEFGPPTDWGIPSSSDKLIF.

About this clone itself: TCRdb records a much larger clone's protein for this DNA, with a difference at residue 18 that likely arises from a read error; the protein given is the translation of the DNA. The V gene was identified as TRDV2, while no J gene was called. There are 20 residues in the CDR3. CDR1 GEAIGNYY and CDR2 EKD come from the germline V gene. CDR3 amino acids: CACDTVAPIRDTRRGDKFIF. The CDR3 DNA is TGTGCCTGTGACACAGTCGCTCCAATCCGCGATACAAGGCGCGGCGATAAATTCATCTTT.

This clone was recorded at least ten times. The TCRdb protein, from a much larger clone, departs from this DNA's translation at residue 8, likely by read error; the protein shown derives from the DNA. This sequence joins TRAV38-2/DV8 and TRDJ1; the D gene is possibly TRDD3 (5 bases). Germline CDR1 and CDR2: TSESDYY and QEAYKQQN. V was clipped by 0 bases and J by 2 bases, with 23 bases between them. The CDR3 loop spans 19 amino acids. In nucleotides, the CDR3 is TGTGCTTATAGGAGCGCCCCCCTGGGTGGATGGGGAAAGACCGATAAACTCATCTTT. It yields the protein CAYRSAPLGGWGKTDKLIF.